These 27 T cell receptor beta chains originate from one sample sequenced in a study of T cells after posttransplantation cyclophosphamide. Busulfan-fludarabine conditioning, marrow transplant, and cyclophosphamide on days +3 and +4 were administered. Generated by immunoSEQ multiplex PCR, the TCRdb table keeps only in-frame clones and is missing some. The table has 10,000 to 13,000 clones, 86% seen once. Source: CD4+ T cells sorted from PBMCs, taken after allogeneic stem cell transplant with posttransplant cyclophosphamide. These receptors originate from a male patient aged 30 to 40 who received an allogeneic stem cell transplant from a related donor, was CMV-positive, and had acute GVHD only. The graft donor may have given rise to some T cells.

This rearrangement joins TRBV7-2 to TRBJ2-5, with 7 bases identical to TRBD2. CDR3 length equals 15 residues. Germline V CDR1 and CDR2: SGHTA, FQGNSA. The trim removed 1 base at V and 5 bases at J, leaving 7 bases unmatched. Here the CDR3 reads CASSLVRGEMETQYF. The CDR3 bases are TGTGCCAGCAGCTTAGTTCGGGGGGAGATGGAGACCCAGTACTTC.

The chain has TRBV6-6 and TRBJ2-1; 7 bases are shared with TRBD1. Germline V gives CDR1 MNHNY, CDR2 SVGAGI (reference sequence). The CDR3 covers 15 residues. Trimming took 3 bases from V and 2 from J; bases not matched to a gene: 4. The CDR3 reads CASSYGQVAYNEQFF. The CDR3 DNA reads as TGTGCCAGCAGTTATGGACAGGTTGCCTACAATGAGCAGTTCTTC.

The J gene is TRBJ2-3, the V gene TRBV7-6; 9 nucleotides agree with TRBD2. The germline V gene has CDR1 SGHVS and CDR2 FNYEAQ. The CDR3 sequence is 18 residues long. V was pared by 0 bases and J by 3 bases, with 10 bases of the junction left unmatched. In DNA form, the CDR3 reads TGTGCCAGCAGCTTAGCCGGCGGGGGGGCGTCGAGGACAGATACGCAGTATTTT. Its protein product is CASSLAGGGASRTDTQYF.

The J gene is TRBJ1-2, the V gene TRBV15; 8 bases are a match to TRBD1. Unmatched junction bases numbered 7, after V lost 3 bases and J lost 1 base. CDR1 is LNHNV and CDR2 is YYDKDF in the germline V gene (reference sequence). There are 16 residues in the CDR3. CDR3 in amino acids: CATSRAWTGSNYGYTF. The CDR3 coding sequence is TGTGCCACCAGCAGGGCCTGGACAGGGAGTAACTATGGCTACACCTTC.

This clone showed up just once. The V call is TRBV15, the J call TRBJ2-7; 10 nucleotides match TRBD2. V trimming: 0 bases; J trimming: 5 bases; junction bases outside the gene matches: 7. The V gene's germline CDR1 is LNHNV and CDR2 YYDKDF (reference sequence). The CDR3 is 16 amino acids. The CDR3 protein is CATSRDPLAGVHEQYF. The CDR3 DNA reads TGTGCCACCAGCAGAGATCCGCTAGCGGGGGTCCACGAGCAGTACTTC.

In this sample, this clone turned up a few times. V gene TRBV5-4 combines with J gene TRBJ1-2; D uncertain. Germline V gives CDR1 SGHNT, CDR2 YYREEE (reference sequence). This CDR3 has 15 amino acids. V was trimmed by 4 bases and J by 2 bases, leaving 15 bases between them. CDR3 sequence (DNA): TGTGCCAGCAGCCAGACAAGTAACTTCAACTATGGCTACACCTTC. Residues: CASSQTSNFNYGYTF.

This rearrangement joins TRBV6-5 to TRBJ2-3; no clear D gene. Trimming stripped 6 bases from V and 7 bases from J, with 17 bases between. CDR3 length equals 14 residues. Germline V gene data show CDR1 as MNHEY and CDR2 as SVGAGI. The CDR3 DNA sequence: TGTGCCAGCAGCCCTGGCACCTTCGATTATACGCAGTATTTT. It is translated as CASSPGTFDYTQYF.

J is TRBJ2-5 and V is TRBV28, with a tentative D call TRBD2 (6 bases). This CDR3 region has 14 residues. The V and J ends lost 6 bases and 1 base respectively, with 12 bases between them. In germline, CDR1 is MDHEN, CDR2 SYDVKM. In DNA, the CDR3 is TGTGCCAGCAGGTCCCCGGAGGGCCAAGAGACCCAGTACTTC. Protein sequence: CASRSPEGQETQYF.

The chain uses TRBV6-6 and TRBJ2-1, with 7 bases fitting TRBD1. The CDR3 runs to 14 residues. Looked up from germline, CDR1 is MNHNY and CDR2 is SVGAGI (reference sequence). The J segment lost 6 bases and the V segment lost 5 bases, leaving 7 bases of the junction unmatched. The DNA for the CDR3 is TGTGCCAGCAGTACCCGAACAGGGGTCAATGAGCAGTTCTTC. This gives the protein CASSTRTGVNEQFF.

J is TRBJ2-7 and V is TRBV5-4; 8 nucleotides match TRBD2. CDR3 length: 15 residues. Trimming cost V 1 base and J 1 base; bases outside gene matches: 4. Germline assignment: CDR1 SGHNT and CDR2 YYREEE (reference sequence). The CDR3 protein is CASSLPAGGSYEQYF. In DNA, the CDR3 is TGTGCCAGCAGCTTGCCGGCGGGGGGATCCTACGAGCAGTACTTC.

The rearrangement joins TRBV2 to TRBJ1-4, with TRBD1 identical over 7 bases. CDR1 and CDR2 (germline): SNHLY, FYNNEI. The CDR3 consists of 14 residues. Trimming at V came to 7 bases and at J to 4 bases, leaving 6 bases not matched to a gene. The CDR3 reads CASTEQGINEKLFF. The CDR3 bases are TGTGCCAGCACCGAACAGGGGATTAATGAAAAACTGTTTTTT.

V and J are TRBV30 and TRBJ1-2; D unresolved. This CDR3 has 13 amino acids. V was trimmed by 3 bases and J by 2 bases, leaving 10 bases between them. Germline V gene sequence: CDR1 GTSNPN, CDR2 SVGIG (reference sequence). The CDR3 loop reads CAWSHSTNYGYTF. In DNA form, the CDR3 reads TGTGCCTGGAGCCACAGCACCAACTATGGCTACACCTTC.

The chain recombines TRBV5-6 with TRBJ1-1, with D possibly being TRBD1 (6 bases). The CDR3 sequence is 16 residues long. The germline V and J ends were trimmed by 4 bases and 3 bases, with 19 bases remaining between them. Germline CDR1 is SGHDT and CDR2 is YYEEEE. CDR3 DNA sequence: TGTGCCAGCAGCATCGCGGGACATGGGGGGGACACTGAAGCTTTCTTT. Encoded protein: CASSIAGHGGDTEAFF.

The J gene is TRBJ2-1, the V gene TRBV25-1, with TRBD2 matching over 9 bases. The CDR3 runs to 15 residues. J lost 8 bases, V lost 4 bases, and 9 bases had no gene match. Germline lookup yields CDR1 MGHDK and CDR2 SYGVNS. CDR3 region: CASSGFAGGPDEQFF. DNA of the CDR3: TGTGCCAGCAGTGGTTTCGCGGGGGGGCCAGATGAGCAGTTCTTC. Full variable domain (remainder filled in from reference TRBV25-1 and TRBJ2-1): EADIYQTPRYLVIGTGKKITLECSQTMGHDKMYWYQQDPGMELHLIHYSYGVNSTEKGDLSSESTVSRIRTEHFPLTLESARPSHTSQYLCASSGFAGGPDEQFFGPGTRLTVL.

This chain connects TRBV7-2 to TRBJ1-2; 8 bases are shared with TRBD1. Looked up from germline, CDR1 is SGHTA and CDR2 is FQGNSA. This CDR3 spans 13 amino acids. V shed 5 bases, J shed 4 bases, and the junction held 3 bases outside the gene matches. The CDR3 region has the DNA TGTGCCAGCAGCCGGGACAGGTCCTATGGCTACACCTTC. This sequence encodes CASSRDRSYGYTF.

This clone was seen once. The chain links TRBV19 to TRBJ1-6; TRBD1 matches at 9 bases. This CDR3 contains 15 residues. The germline gives CDR1 LNHDA, CDR2 SQIVND (reference sequence). V shed 3 bases and J 7 bases; nucleotides not matched to a gene: 4. The CDR3 is CASSIGQGLNSPLHF. DNA of the CDR3: TGTGCCAGTAGTATCGGACAGGGGCTAAATTCACCCCTCCACTTT.

The genes are TRBV11-2 and TRBJ2-7; TRBD2 matches 7 bases. Germline V gene lookup returns CDR1 SGHAT and CDR2 FQNNGV. Trimming cost V 5 bases and J 4 bases; bases outside gene matches: 17. There are 17 residues in the CDR3. The CDR3 here is CASSQTVGQAGRYEQYF. The CDR3 DNA is TGTGCCAGCAGCCAGACGGTTGGTCAAGCGGGGAGATACGAGCAGTACTTC.

The rearrangement joins TRBV11-3 to TRBJ2-5, with 8 bases identical to TRBD2. This CDR3 is built from 14 residues. Germline V CDR1 and CDR2: SGHNT, YENEEA. V lost 5 bases to trimming and J lost 7 bases; unmatched junction nucleotides: 9. CDR3 sequence reads: CASSPSGGGTTQYF. The CDR3 DNA is TGTGCCAGCAGCCCGAGCGGGGGTGGGACGACCCAGTACTTC.

This chain joins TRBV27 and TRBJ1-6, with 7 bases lining up with TRBD1. Germline loops: CDR1 MNHEY, CDR2 SMNVEV (reference sequence). The CDR3 has 19 residues. V dropped 2 bases and J dropped 0; count of bases not matched to a gene: 10. This chain's CDR3 is CASSLKGTGAGSYNSPLHF. DNA of the CDR3: TGTGCCAGCAGTTTAAAGGGTACAGGGGCAGGCTCCTATAATTCACCCCTCCACTTT.

This chain joins TRBV28 and TRBJ1-5; D gene ambiguous. In germline, CDR1 is MDHEN, CDR2 SYDVKM. The CDR3 runs 13 residues. V was pared by 7 bases and J by 2 bases, with 9 bases between. The CDR3 nucleotides are TGTGCCAGCATCGGTGTGGGCAATCAGCCCCAGCATTTT. Its translation is CASIGVGNQPQHF.

The CDR3: CASSLGTGSGSPLHF. The CDR3 nucleotides are TGTGCCAGCAGCTTGGGAACAGGGAGCGGTTCACCCCTCCACTTT. V usage is TRBV5-4 and J usage is TRBJ1-6; D might be TRBD1 (6 bases). Germline V gene lookup returns CDR1 SGHNT and CDR2 YYREEE (reference sequence). The CDR3 runs 15 residues. With 0 bases removed from V and 9 bases from J, the gap between germline ends came to 13 bases.

The chain is built from TRBV18 and TRBJ1-1, with D possibly being TRBD1 (5 bases). CDR3 length: 17 amino acids. V lost 3 bases and J lost 0, with 17 bases in between. Germline V lookup: CDR1 KGHSH, CDR2 LQKENI. In DNA form, the CDR3 reads TGTGCCAGCTCACCTATGGCCAGGGCGGTCCTGAACACTGAAGCTTTCTTT. Protein: CASSPMARAVLNTEAFF. Supplemented by reference TRBV18 and TRBJ1-1, the full variable domain reads NAGVMQNPRHLVRRRGQEARLRCSPMKGHSHVYWYRQLPEEGLKFMVYLQKENIIDESGMPKERFSAEFPKEGPSILRIQQVVRGDSAAYFCASSPMARAVLNTEAFFGQGTRLTVV.

The V gene is TRBV6-1, the J gene TRBJ2-3, with 10 bases that match TRBD2. CDR3 length: 15 residues. Trimming removed 6 bases from V and 5 bases from J; junction bases left unmatched: 8. The V gene's germline CDR1 is MNHNS and CDR2 SASEGT. The CDR3 sequence is CASRGGSGGGDTQYF. The CDR3 DNA sequence: TGTGCCAGCAGGGGAGGAAGCGGGGGGGGAGATACGCAGTATTTT.

The CDR3 bases are TGTGCCAGCAGCTTAGCGCTGACAGGCACAGATACGCAGTATTTT. Translating it yields CASSLALTGTDTQYF. V is TRBV7-8 and J is TRBJ2-3, with D tentatively TRBD1 (5 bases). Germline-derived CDR1 and CDR2 are SGHVS and FQNEAQ. The V gene lost 0 bases and the J gene lost 1 base, with 8 bases spanning the gap. The CDR3 loop spans 15 amino acids.

V and J are TRBV7-2 and TRBJ2-7, with 7 bases that match TRBD1. V shed 2 bases and J 7 bases; nucleotides not matched to a gene: 11. This CDR3 spans 15 amino acids. Germline lookup yields CDR1 SGHTA and CDR2 FQGNSA. CDR3 DNA: TGTGCCAGCAGCTTATCCAGGACAGGTACTAGGGAGCAGTACTTC. Its protein is CASSLSRTGTREQYF. The complete variable domain, with remaining parts taken from reference TRBV7-2 and TRBJ2-7, reads GAGVSQSPSNKVTEKGKDVELRCDPISGHTALYWYRQSLGQGLEFLIYFQGNSAPDKSGLPSDRFSAERTGGSVSTLTIQRTQQEDSAVYLCASSLSRTGTREQYFGPGTRLTVT.

The V call is TRBV5-1, the J call TRBJ1-1; D gene ambiguous. This CDR3 contains 15 residues. V lost 0 bases, J lost 1 base, and 10 bases lay in between. The germline gives CDR1 SGHRS, CDR2 YFSETQ. The CDR3 sequence is CASSLGGSGNTEAFF. In DNA, the CDR3 is TGCGCCAGCAGCTTGGGCGGGTCAGGGAACACTGAAGCTTTCTTT.

This sequence joins TRBV21-1 and TRBJ2-4; the DNA was not used to check the table's D call, TRBD1. TRBV21-1 is tagged as a pseudogene. The CDR3 has 16 residues. CDR3 sequence reads: CASSKRQEDAKNIQYF. CDR3 bases: TGTGCCAGCAGTAAACGACAGGAAGATGCCAAAAACATTCAGTACTTC.